This T cell receptor (beta chain) was profiled in a study of control samples from healthy donors and cancer patients. V was cut by 5 bases and J by 11 bases, with 26 bases left in between. The CDR3 has 16 residues. CDR1 LNHDA and CDR2 SQIVND come from the germline V gene (reference sequence). Repertoires were generated with immunoSEQ multiplex PCR, while TCRdb's copy carries only in-frame clones and drops some. The profile shows about 190,000 clones, roughly nine tenths of them singletons. The chain is built from TRBV19 and TRBJ2-3; unclear D gene. The clonotype was recovered from a man aged 30 to 39 in good health. Material for sequencing was blood. CDR3 sequence (DNA): TGTGCCAGTAGTGACTCAATGAGCCATCTCTCGTATGGGCAGTATTTT. Its protein is CASSDSMSHLSYGQYF. The full variable domain, completed using reference TRBV19 and TRBJ2-3, is DGGITQSPKYLFRKEGQNVTLSCEQNLNHDAMYWYRQDPGQGLRLIYYSQIVNDFQKGDIAEGYSVSREKKESFPLTVTSAQKNPTAFYLCASSDSMSHLSYGQYFGPGTRLTVL.